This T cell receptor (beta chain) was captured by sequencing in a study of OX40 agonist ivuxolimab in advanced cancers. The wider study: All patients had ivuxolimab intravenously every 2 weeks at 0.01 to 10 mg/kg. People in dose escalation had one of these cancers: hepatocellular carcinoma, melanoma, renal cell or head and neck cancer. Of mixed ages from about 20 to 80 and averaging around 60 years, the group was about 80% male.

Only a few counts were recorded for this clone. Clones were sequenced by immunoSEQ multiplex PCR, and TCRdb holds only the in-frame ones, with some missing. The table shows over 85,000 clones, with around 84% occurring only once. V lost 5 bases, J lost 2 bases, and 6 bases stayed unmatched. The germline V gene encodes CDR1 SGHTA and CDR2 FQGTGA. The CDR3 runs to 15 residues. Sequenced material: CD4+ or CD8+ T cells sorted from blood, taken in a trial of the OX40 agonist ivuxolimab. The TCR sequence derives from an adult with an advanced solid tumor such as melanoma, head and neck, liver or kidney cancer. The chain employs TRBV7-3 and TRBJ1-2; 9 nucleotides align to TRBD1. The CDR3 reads CASSPDRGENYGYTF. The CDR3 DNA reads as TGTGCCAGCAGCCCGGACAGGGGAGAGAACTATGGCTACACCTTC.